This section outlines one T cell receptor (beta chain) sequence together with its context. Its antigen remains unknown. This record belongs to a study of siplizumab effects on memory and regulatory T cells. This table comes from immunoSEQ multiplex PCR, and its TCRdb copy is limited to in-frame clones, with some not included. The sample contains about 120,000 clones, approximately 94% of which appear only once. Broader study findings: Siplizumab produced a significant drop in alloreactive sequences attributable to unstimulated CD4+ memory cells.

The sequence was collected from a human donor in good health. Sequenced material: non-Treg CD4+ T cells sorted from blood.

The CDR3 DNA reads TGTGCCAGTAGTATTTCTCAGAGCTCCTACGAGCAGTACTTC. It translates to CASSISQSSYEQYF. The rearrangement joins TRBV19 to TRBJ2-5; no clear D gene. TRBJ2-7 matches the DNA end more closely, so the J call is doubtful. The V gene's germline CDR1 is LNHDA and CDR2 SQIVND (reference sequence). This CDR3 is built from 14 residues.